This T cell receptor beta chain was obtained from a study of blood T cells in healthy people across ages. The CDR3 sequence is 14 residues long. Germline V CDR1 and CDR2: MGHRA, YSYEKL. Trimming cost V 1 base and J 6 bases, with 9 bases left between them. A second PCR of 7 to 11 cycles used a sample-barcoded 5' primer and a J-beta primer mix. TCRdb itself ran the 5' RACE reads through MiXCR, one entry per CDR3 protein. The sample includes approximately 1.5 million distinct CDR3 sequences, about 31% of them seen just once. The receptor was derived from a woman aged 25 to 39 in good health. The sample comprised blood. The chain carries TRBV4-1 and TRBJ1-4; no firm D call. CDR3 coding DNA: TGCGCCAGCAGCCAAGGGACGGGAGATGAAAAACTGTTTTTT. It codes for CASSQGTGDEKLFF.